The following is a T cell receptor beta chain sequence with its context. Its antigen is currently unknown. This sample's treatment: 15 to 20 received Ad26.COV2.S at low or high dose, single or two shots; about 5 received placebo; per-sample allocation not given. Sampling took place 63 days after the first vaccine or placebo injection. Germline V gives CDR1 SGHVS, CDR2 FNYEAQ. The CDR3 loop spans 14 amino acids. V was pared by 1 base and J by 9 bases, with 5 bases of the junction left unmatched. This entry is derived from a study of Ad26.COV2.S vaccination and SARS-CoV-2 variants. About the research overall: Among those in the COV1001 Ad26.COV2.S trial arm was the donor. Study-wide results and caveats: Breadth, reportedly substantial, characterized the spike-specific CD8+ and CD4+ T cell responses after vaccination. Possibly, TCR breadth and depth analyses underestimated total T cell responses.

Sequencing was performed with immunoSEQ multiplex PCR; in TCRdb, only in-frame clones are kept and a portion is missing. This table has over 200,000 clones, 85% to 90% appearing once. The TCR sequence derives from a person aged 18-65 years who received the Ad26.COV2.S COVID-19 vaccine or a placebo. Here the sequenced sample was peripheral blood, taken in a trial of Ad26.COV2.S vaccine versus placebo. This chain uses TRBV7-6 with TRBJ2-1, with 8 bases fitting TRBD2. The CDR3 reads CASSLDSGRGEQFF. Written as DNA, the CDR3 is TGTGCCAGCAGCTTAGATTCCGGGAGGGGTGAGCAGTTCTTC. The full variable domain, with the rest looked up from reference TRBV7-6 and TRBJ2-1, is GAGVSQSPRYKVTKRGQDVALRCDPISGHVSLYWYRQALGQGPEFLTYFNYEAQQDKSGLPNDRFSAERPEGSISTLTIQRTEQRDSAMYRCASSLDSGRGEQFFGPGTRLTVL.